This passage covers 4 T cell receptor beta chains from one sample sequenced in a study of CD8+ T cells in alopecia areata. Following RNA extraction, reverse transcription yielded cDNA that acted as the sequencing template. Only in-frame clones appear in the TCRdb table, and some are missing; sequencing was by immunoSEQ multiplex PCR. The table lists 150,000 to 200,000 clones, less than 65% of them singletons. Documented treatment: oral pan-JAK inhibitor, 5-10 mg twice daily. Sequenced here: CD4+ T cells sorted from blood, sampled at week 24, from a patient treated with tofacitinib. These receptors all come from a human donor with alopecia areata.

The V call is TRBV4-3, the J call TRBJ2-6; D perhaps matches TRBD1 (6 bases). Germline V gene lookup returns CDR1 LGHNA and CDR2 YSLEER. Trimming took off 0 bases at V and 0 bases at J, with 9 bases between the two ends. The CDR3 sequence is 17 residues long. CDR3 residues: CASSQDQGSSGANVLTF. CDR3 nucleotides: TGCGCCAGCAGCCAAGATCAGGGGAGCTCTGGGGCCAACGTCCTGACTTTC.

The chain carries TRBV29-1 and TRBJ2-2, with D uncertain. The CDR3 runs 14 residues. The germline V gene encodes CDR1 SQVTM and CDR2 ANQGSEA. V was shortened by 2 bases and J by 4 bases, with 11 bases between the two germline ends. The CDR3 loop is CSVELDLGTGELFF. The CDR3 bases are TGCAGCGTTGAATTAGATCTGGGCACCGGGGAGCTGTTTTTT.

This clone showed up just a few times. The chain uses TRBV4-1 and TRBJ1-6; D gene unclear. CDR1 is MGHRA and CDR2 is YSYEKL in the germline V gene. Trimming took off 0 bases at V and 2 bases at J, with 5 bases between the two ends. This CDR3 has 15 residues. The CDR3 here is CASSQEGTYNSPLHF. CDR3 sequence (DNA): TGCGCCAGCAGCCAAGAGGGGACCTATAATTCACCCCTCCACTTT.

This clone occurred once. V is TRBV30 and J is TRBJ2-3; either TRBD1 or TRBD2 may fit D (5 bases each). In germline, CDR1 is GTSNPN, CDR2 SVGIG (reference sequence). The CDR3 is 16 amino acids. The V end lost 0 bases, the J end lost 6 bases, and 19 bases lay between the germline ends. CDR3 sequence (DNA): TGTGCCTGGAGTGTAATGGCAGGGAGAGGCTCCGATACGCAGTATTTT. It translates to CAWSVMAGRGSDTQYF.